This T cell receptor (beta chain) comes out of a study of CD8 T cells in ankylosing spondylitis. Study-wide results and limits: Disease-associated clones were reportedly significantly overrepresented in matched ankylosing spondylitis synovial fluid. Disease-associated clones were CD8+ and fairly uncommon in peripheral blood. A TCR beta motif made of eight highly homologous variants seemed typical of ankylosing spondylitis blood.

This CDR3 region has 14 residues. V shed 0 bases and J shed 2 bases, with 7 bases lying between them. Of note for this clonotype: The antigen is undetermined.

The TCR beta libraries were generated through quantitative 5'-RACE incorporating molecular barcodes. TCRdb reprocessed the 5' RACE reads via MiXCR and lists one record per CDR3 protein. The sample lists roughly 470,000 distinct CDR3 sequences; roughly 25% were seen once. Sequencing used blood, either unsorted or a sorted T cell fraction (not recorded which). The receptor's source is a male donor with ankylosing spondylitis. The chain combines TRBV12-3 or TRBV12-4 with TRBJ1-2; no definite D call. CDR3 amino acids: CASSLAGLNYGYTF. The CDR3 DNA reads TGTGCCAGCAGTTTAGCAGGGCTCAACTATGGCTACACCTTC.